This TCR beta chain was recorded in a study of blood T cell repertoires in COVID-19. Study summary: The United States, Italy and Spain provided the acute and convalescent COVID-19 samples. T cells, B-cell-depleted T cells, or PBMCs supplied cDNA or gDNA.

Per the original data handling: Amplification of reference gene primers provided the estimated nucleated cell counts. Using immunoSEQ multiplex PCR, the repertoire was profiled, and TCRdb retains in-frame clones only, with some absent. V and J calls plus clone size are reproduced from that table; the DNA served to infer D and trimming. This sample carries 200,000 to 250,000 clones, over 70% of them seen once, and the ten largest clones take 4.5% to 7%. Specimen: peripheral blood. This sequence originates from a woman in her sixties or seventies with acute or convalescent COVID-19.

The CDR3 reads CASSSGLAGVNEQFF. CDR3 coding DNA: TGTGCCAGCAGCTCTGGACTAGCGGGAGTTAATGAGCAGTTCTTC. The chain links TRBV7-3 to TRBJ2-1, with 13 bases fitting TRBD2. The V segment lost 4 bases and the J segment 7 bases; nucleotides outside the gene matches: 4. Germline V gene sequence: CDR1 SGHTA, CDR2 FQGTGA. CDR3 length: 15 residues.